Reported below is one T cell receptor (beta chain). Its antigen is undetermined. This sample stems from a study of graft-versus-host responses after intestinal transplantation. Study information: Each recipient received anti-thymocyte globulin induction, then tacrolimus and steroids for roughly 3 years.

The table came from immunoSEQ multiplex PCR; TCRdb's copy has only in-frame clones and leaves some out. The data contain around 96,000 clones, around 90% of them seen just once; the ten biggest clones take up more than 0.15%. Overall study results and limits: GvH clones were identified in recipient marrow, with some first appearing in ileum or blood.

V trimming: 5 bases; J trimming: 5 bases; junction bases outside the gene matches: 3. Germline CDR1 is SNHLY and CDR2 is FYNNEI. The CDR3 has 13 amino acids. The chain joins TRBV2 to TRBJ2-3, with TRBD2 matching over 8 bases. This specimen was unstimulated CD4+ T cells sorted from spleen or lymph node cells, taken before intestinal transplant. The receptor was isolated from a human donor who received an intestinal transplant. CDR3 nucleotide sequence: TGTGCCAGCAGTCGACTAGCGAAAGATACGCAGTATTTT. Translated: CASSRLAKDTQYF.